The next 16 T cell receptor beta chains were all read from a single sample in a study of CD8 T cells in Susac syndrome. An input of about 0.5 to 1 ug of RNA was subjected to reverse transcription using random hexamers. TCRdb re-analysed the immunoSEQ multiplex PCR reads in MiXCR, keeping a single row per CDR3 protein. Of some 170,000 distinct CDR3 sequences in the sample, just under 95% are singletons; the top ten hold more than 0.11%. Material: CD4+ T cells from PBMCs. These receptors were collected from a human donor in good health.

V and J are TRBV7-2 and TRBJ2-7; D gene uncertain. Deletions cut 3 bases from V and 3 bases from J, with 9 bases between. The CDR3 loop spans 13 amino acids. Germline V gene sequence: CDR1 SGHTA, CDR2 FQGNSA. The CDR3 bases are TGTGCCAGCAGCTTGCGGCAGAACTACGAGCAGTACTTC. Translation gives CASSLRQNYEQYF. Looking up the rest from reference TRBV7-2 and TRBJ2-7 gives the full variable domain: GAGVSQSPSNKVTEKGKDVELRCDPISGHTALYWYRQSLGQGLEFLIYFQGNSAPDKSGLPSDRFSAERTGGSVSTLTIQRTQQEDSAVYLCASSLRQNYEQYFGPGTRLTVT.

The gene calls are TRBV5-1 and TRBJ2-7; 7 positions agree with TRBD1. The CDR3 contains 12 residues. J gave up 7 bases and V 2 bases, and 3 bases lay outside the gene matches. Germline CDR1 reads SGHRS; CDR2 reads YFSETQ. CDR3 residues: CASSFTGEEQYF. DNA of the CDR3: TGCGCCAGCAGCTTTACAGGGGAAGAGCAGTACTTC.

J is TRBJ1-5 and V is TRBV3-1, with D possibly being TRBD1 (5 bases). The germline V gene encodes CDR1 LGHDT and CDR2 YNNKEL (reference sequence). Trimming removed 3 bases from V and 9 bases from J, with 21 bases in between. The CDR3 length is 16 residues. The CDR3, as DNA: TGTGCCAGCAGCCAGGGTAGAGGGGCAGGGCCGCGGCCCCAGCATTTT. Its protein is CASSQGRGAGPRPQHF.

V is TRBV29-1 and J is TRBJ1-5, with D perhaps matching TRBD1 (6 bases). Between the trimmed V and J ends, which lost 4 bases and 7 bases, there was a span of 14 bases. Looked up from germline, CDR1 is SQVTM and CDR2 is ANQGSEA. CDR3 size: 13 residues. CDR3 sequence: CSVGVGAGQPQHF. The CDR3 coding sequence is TGCAGCGTTGGGGTGGGGGCAGGACAGCCCCAGCATTTT.

The rearrangement uses TRBV29-1 and TRBJ2-1; maybe TRBD2 (6 bases). The germline gives CDR1 SQVTM, CDR2 ANQGSEA. V shed 4 bases and J shed 6 bases, with 16 bases lying between them. The CDR3 is made up of 14 amino acids. The CDR3 region is CSVGGTALFNEQFF. The CDR3, as DNA: TGCAGCGTTGGCGGGACGGCCTTATTCAATGAGCAGTTCTTC.

The V call is TRBV12-3 or TRBV12-4, the J call TRBJ2-3, with D unclear. This CDR3 is 12 amino acids long. V was trimmed by 3 bases and J by 4 bases, leaving 5 bases between them. The CDR3 is CASSFEPDTQYF. CDR3 DNA sequence: TGTGCCAGCAGTTTCGAGCCAGATACGCAGTATTTT.

This chain links TRBV3-1 with TRBJ1-2; no definite D call. The V gene's germline CDR1 is LGHDT and CDR2 YNNKEL (reference sequence). V was pared by 1 base and J by 0 bases, with 9 bases between. This CDR3 has 15 residues. This chain's CDR3 is CASSQGQISNYGYTF. CDR3 DNA: TGTGCCAGCAGCCAAGGCCAGATCTCTAACTATGGCTACACCTTC.

The chain uses TRBV29-1 and TRBJ2-1; no definite D call. The germline gives CDR1 SQVTM, CDR2 ANQGSEA. Trimming left V 6 bases short and J 0 bases short, with 9 bases between. The length of the CDR3 is 13 residues. CDR3 in amino acids: CSVSTSSYNEQFF. The CDR3 DNA reads TGCAGCGTCTCCACCTCCTCCTACAATGAGCAGTTCTTC.

V is TRBV3-1 and J is TRBJ2-7; D may be TRBD2 (7 bases). V was cut by 7 bases and J by 5 bases, with 15 bases left in between. Germline loops: CDR1 LGHDT, CDR2 YNNKEL (reference sequence). The CDR3 has 13 residues. This CDR3 reads CASTPGGQHEQYF. The CDR3 nucleotides are TGTGCCAGCACCCCGGGGGGCCAACACGAGCAGTACTTC.

The chain couples TRBV6-1 to TRBJ2-5; TRBD1 matches 9 bases. Germline V gene lookup returns CDR1 MNHNS and CDR2 SASEGT. The V segment lost 8 bases and the J segment 7 bases; nucleotides outside the gene matches: 11. This CDR3 comprises 14 residues. CDR3 nucleotides: TGTGCCAGCGACGGGACAGGGCCTGCGGGGACCCAGTACTTC. Encoded protein: CASDGTGPAGTQYF.

The genes are TRBV20-1 and TRBJ2-1; a possible D gene is TRBD2 (5 bases). The CDR3 has 13 residues. V lost 0 bases and J lost 6, with 9 bases in between. Germline loops: CDR1 DFQATT, CDR2 SNEGSKA (reference sequence). CDR3 in amino acids: CSARDPLVNEQFF. Written as DNA, the CDR3 is TGCAGTGCTAGAGACCCACTAGTCAATGAGCAGTTCTTC.

The chain recombines TRBV7-2 with TRBJ1-2; D might be TRBD1 (6 bases). Germline V gene data show CDR1 as SGHTA and CDR2 as FQGNSA. The length of the CDR3 is 17 residues. V was pared by 5 bases and J by 5 bases, with 24 bases between. The CDR3 loop reads CASSQGDTKRSLYGYTF. As DNA, the CDR3 is TGTGCCAGCAGCCAAGGGGACACCAAGAGGTCCCTTTATGGCTACACCTTC.

This chain connects TRBV5-1 to TRBJ1-5, with a possible D match to TRBD1 (5 bases). The V end was cut by 3 bases, the J end by 6 bases, with 10 bases between. There are 13 residues in the CDR3. Germline-derived CDR1 and CDR2 are SGHRS and YFSETQ. The CDR3 region has the DNA TGCGCCAGCAGCTCCTCGGGGGGTCAGCCCCAGCATTTT. Translating it yields CASSSSGGQPQHF.

This clonotype appeared a single time. The genes are TRBV6-5 and TRBJ1-2; 8 positions match TRBD1. The CDR3 is 14 amino acids. CDR1 and CDR2 (germline): MNHEY, SVGAGI. The J segment lost 5 bases and the V segment lost 6 bases, leaving 8 bases of the junction unmatched. DNA of the CDR3: TGTGCCAGCAGCCGGACAGGGAAGGGGTATGGCTACACCTTC. Translation gives CASSRTGKGYGYTF.

This clonotype has only one observation. This chain connects TRBV20-1 to TRBJ2-3; D may be TRBD2 (6 bases). V was cut by 7 bases and J by 1 base, with 12 bases left in between. The CDR3 has 13 amino acids. The germline V gene has CDR1 DFQATT and CDR2 SNEGSKA (reference sequence). The CDR3 loop reads CSGRGGGTDTQYF. The DNA for the CDR3 is TGCAGTGGCCGAGGAGGGGGCACAGATACGCAGTATTTT.

Only a few counts were recorded for this clonotype. The chain carries TRBV7-9 and TRBJ1-2; 8 bases match TRBD1. CDR3 length: 13 amino acids. The V gene's germline CDR1 is SEHNR and CDR2 FQNEAQ (reference sequence). V lost 5 bases, J lost 4 bases, and 3 bases stayed unmatched. CDR3 protein: CASSVGQGYGYTF. The CDR3 DNA is TGTGCCAGCAGCGTCGGACAGGGCTATGGCTACACCTTC.